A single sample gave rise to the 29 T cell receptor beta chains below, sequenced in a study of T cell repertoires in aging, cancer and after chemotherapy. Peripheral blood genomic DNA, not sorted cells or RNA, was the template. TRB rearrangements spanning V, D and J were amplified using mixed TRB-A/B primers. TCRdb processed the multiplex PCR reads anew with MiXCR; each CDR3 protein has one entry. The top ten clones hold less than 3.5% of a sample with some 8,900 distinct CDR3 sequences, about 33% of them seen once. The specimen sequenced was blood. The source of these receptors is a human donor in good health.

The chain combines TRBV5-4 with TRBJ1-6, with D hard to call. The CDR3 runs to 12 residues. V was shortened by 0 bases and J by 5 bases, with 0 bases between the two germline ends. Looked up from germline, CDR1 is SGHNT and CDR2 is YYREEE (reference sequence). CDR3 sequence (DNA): TGTGCCAGCAGCTTGGATAATTCACCCCTCCACTTT. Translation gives CASSLDNSPLHF.

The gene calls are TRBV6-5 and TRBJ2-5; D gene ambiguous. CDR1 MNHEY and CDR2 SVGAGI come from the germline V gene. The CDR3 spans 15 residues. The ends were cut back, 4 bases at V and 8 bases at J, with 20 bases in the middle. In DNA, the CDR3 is TGTGCCAGCAGTTCACCCTCCCGGGTCCAGCGTACCCAGTACTTC. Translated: CASSSPSRVQRTQYF.

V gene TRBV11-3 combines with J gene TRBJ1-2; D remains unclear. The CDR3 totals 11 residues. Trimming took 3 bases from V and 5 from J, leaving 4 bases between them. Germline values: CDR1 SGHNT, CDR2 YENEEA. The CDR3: CASSLGYGYTF. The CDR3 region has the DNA TGTGCCAGCAGCTTGGGATATGGCTACACCTTC.

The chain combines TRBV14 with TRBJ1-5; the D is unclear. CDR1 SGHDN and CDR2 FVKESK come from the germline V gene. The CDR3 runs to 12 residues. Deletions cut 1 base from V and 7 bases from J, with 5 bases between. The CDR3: CASSQGTQPQHF. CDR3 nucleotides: TGTGCCAGCAGCCAAGGAACCCAGCCCCAGCATTTT.

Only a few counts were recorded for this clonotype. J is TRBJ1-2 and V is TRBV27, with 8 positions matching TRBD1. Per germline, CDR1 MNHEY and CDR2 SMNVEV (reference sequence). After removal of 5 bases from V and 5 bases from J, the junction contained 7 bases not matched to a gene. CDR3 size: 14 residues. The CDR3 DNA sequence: TGTGCCAGCAGTCAGTCAGGGGGCAGGTATGGCTACACCTTC. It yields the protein CASSQSGGRYGYTF.

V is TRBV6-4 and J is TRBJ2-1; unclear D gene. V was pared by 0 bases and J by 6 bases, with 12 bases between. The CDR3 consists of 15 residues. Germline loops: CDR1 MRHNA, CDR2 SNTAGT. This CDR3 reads CASSDSPGLSNEQFF. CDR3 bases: TGTGCCAGCAGTGACTCCCCTGGATTATCCAATGAGCAGTTCTTC.

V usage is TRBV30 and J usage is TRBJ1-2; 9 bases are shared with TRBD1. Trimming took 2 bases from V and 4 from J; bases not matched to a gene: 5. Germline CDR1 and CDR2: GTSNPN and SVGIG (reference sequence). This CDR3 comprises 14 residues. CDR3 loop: CAWSLTGGGYGYTF. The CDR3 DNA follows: TGTGCCTGGAGTTTAACAGGGGGCGGCTATGGCTACACCTTC.

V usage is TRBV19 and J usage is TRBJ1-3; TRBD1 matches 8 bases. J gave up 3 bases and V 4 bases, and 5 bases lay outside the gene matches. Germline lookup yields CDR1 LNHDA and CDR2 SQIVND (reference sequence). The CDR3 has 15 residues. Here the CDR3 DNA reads TGTGCCAGTAGTAGAGGACAGGGTTATGGAAACACCATATATTTT. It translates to CASSRGQGYGNTIYF.

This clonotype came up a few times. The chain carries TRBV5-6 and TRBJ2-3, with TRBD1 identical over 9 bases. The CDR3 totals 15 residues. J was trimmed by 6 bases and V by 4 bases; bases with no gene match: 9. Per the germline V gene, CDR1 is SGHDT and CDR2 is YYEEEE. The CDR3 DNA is TGTGCCAGCAGCGTAGCCGGGACAGGGTTGGATACGCAGTATTTT. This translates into CASSVAGTGLDTQYF. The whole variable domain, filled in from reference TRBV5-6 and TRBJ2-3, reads DAGVTQSPTHLIKTRGQQVTLRCSPKSGHDTVSWYQQALGQGPQFIFQYYEEEERQRGNFPDRFSGHQFPNYSSELNVNALLLGDSALYLCASSVAGTGLDTQYFGPGTRLTVL.

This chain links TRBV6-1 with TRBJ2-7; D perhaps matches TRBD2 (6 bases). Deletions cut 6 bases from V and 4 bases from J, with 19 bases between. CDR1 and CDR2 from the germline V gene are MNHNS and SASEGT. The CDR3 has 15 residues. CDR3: CASRLMVAGRYEQYF. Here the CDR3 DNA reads TGTGCCAGCAGGCTGATGGTGGCAGGGAGGTACGAGCAGTACTTC.

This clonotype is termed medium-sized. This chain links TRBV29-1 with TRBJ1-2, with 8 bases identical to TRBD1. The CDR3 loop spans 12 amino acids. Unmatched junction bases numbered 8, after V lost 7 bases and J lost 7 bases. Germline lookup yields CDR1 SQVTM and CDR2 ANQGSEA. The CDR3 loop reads CSASDRVSGYTF. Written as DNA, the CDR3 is TGCAGCGCCTCGGACAGGGTGTCTGGCTACACCTTC.

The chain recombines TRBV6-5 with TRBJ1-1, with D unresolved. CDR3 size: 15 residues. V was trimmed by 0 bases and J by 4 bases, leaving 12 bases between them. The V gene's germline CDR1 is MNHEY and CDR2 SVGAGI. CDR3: CASSYSGVRITEAFF. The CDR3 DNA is TGTGCCAGCAGTTACTCTGGGGTAAGGATCACTGAAGCTTTCTTT.

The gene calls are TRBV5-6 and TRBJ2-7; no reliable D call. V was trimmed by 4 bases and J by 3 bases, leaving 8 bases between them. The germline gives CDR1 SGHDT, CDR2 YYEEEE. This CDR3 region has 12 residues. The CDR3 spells CASSLLGYEQYF. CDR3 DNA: TGTGCCAGCAGCCTCCTTGGCTACGAGCAGTACTTC.

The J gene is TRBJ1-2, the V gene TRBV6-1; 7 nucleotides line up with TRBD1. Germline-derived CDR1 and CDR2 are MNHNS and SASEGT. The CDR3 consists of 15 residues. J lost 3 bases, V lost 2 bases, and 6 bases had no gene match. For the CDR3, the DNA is TGTGCCAGCAGTGAAAGTAGGAGGGGGCACTATGGCTACACCTTC. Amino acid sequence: CASSESRRGHYGYTF.

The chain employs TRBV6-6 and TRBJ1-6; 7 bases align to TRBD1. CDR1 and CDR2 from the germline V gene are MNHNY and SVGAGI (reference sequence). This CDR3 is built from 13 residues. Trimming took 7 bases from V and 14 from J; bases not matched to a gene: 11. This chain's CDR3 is CASIILTGATLHF. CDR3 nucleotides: TGTGCCAGCATCATACTTACAGGGGCCACCCTCCACTTT.

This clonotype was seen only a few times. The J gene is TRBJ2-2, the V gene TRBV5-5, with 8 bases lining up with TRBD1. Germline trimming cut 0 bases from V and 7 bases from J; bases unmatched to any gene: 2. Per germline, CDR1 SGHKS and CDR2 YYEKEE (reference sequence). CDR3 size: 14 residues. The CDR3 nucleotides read TGTGCCAGCAGCTTGGACAGGGGGGACGGGGAGCTGTTTTTT. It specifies CASSLDRGDGELFF.

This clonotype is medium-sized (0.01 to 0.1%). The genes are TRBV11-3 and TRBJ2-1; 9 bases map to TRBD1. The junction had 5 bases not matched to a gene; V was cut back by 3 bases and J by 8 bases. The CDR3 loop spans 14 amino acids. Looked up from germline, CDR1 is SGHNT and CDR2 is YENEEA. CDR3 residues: CASSLTTGGDEQFF. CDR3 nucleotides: TGTGCCAGCAGCTTGACGACAGGGGGGGATGAGCAGTTCTTC.

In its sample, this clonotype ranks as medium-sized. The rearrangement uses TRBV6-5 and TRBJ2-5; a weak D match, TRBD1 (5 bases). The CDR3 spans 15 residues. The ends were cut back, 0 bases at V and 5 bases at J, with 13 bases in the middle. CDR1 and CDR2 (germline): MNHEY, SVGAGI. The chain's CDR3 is CASSYSAGKGETQYF. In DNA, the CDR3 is TGTGCCAGCAGTTACTCGGCAGGGAAGGGGGAGACCCAGTACTTC.

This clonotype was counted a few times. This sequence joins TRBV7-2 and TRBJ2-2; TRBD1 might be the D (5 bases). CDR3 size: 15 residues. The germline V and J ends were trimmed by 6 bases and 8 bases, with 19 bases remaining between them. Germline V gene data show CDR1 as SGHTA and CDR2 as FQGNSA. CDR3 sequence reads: CASSTIVGAQGELFF. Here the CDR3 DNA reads TGTGCCAGCAGTACGATTGTAGGGGCGCAAGGGGAGCTGTTTTTT.

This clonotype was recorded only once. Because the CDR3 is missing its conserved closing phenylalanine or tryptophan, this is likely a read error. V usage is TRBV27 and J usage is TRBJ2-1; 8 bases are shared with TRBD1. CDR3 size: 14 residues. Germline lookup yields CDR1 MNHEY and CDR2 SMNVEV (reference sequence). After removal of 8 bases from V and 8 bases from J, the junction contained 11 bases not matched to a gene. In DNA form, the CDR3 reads TGTGCCAGCTGCTCGGGACAGGTTCTCGATGAGCAGTTCCTC. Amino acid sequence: CASCSGQVLDEQFL.

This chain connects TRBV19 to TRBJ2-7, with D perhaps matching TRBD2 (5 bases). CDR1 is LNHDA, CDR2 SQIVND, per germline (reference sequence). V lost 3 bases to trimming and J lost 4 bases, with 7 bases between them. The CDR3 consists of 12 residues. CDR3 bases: TGTGCCAGTAGTATCCCGGGGTACGAGCAGTACTTC. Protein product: CASSIPGYEQYF.

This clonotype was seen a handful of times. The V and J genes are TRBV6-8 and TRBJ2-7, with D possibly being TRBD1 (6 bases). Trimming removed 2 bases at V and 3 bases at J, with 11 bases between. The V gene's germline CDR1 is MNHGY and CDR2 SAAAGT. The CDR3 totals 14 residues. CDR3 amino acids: CASSYGTTNYEQYF. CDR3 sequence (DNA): TGTGCCAGCAGTTACGGGACAACCAACTACGAGCAGTACTTC.

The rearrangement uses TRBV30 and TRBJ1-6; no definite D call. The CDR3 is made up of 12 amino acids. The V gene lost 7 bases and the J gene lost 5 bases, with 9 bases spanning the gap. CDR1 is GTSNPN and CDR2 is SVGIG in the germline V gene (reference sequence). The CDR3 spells CAYDTDNSPLHF. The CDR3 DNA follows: TGTGCCTATGACACAGATAATTCACCCCTCCACTTT.

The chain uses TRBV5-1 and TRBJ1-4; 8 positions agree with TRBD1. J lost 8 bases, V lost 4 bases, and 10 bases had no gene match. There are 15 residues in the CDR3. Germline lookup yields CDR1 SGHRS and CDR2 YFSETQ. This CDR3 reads CASSALTGAREKLFF. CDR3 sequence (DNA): TGCGCCAGCAGCGCGTTGACAGGGGCAAGGGAAAAACTGTTTTTT.

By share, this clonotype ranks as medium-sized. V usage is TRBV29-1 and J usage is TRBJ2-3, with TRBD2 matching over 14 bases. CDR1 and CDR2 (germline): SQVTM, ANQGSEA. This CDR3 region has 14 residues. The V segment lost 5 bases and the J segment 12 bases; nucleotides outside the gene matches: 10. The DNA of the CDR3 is TGCAGCGTTCTCCTGACTAGCGGGAGGGCCCTTCAGTATTTT. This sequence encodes CSVLLTSGRALQYF.

CDR3 residues: CSVAGGGSAKNIQYF. CDR3 in DNA: TGCAGCGTTGCAGGGGGAGGATCGGCCAAAAACATTCAGTACTTC. V usage is TRBV29-1 and J usage is TRBJ2-4; D perhaps matches TRBD1 (7 bases). The V gene's germline CDR1 is SQVTM and CDR2 ANQGSEA. Deletions cut 4 bases from V and 1 base from J, with 14 bases between. There are 15 residues in the CDR3.

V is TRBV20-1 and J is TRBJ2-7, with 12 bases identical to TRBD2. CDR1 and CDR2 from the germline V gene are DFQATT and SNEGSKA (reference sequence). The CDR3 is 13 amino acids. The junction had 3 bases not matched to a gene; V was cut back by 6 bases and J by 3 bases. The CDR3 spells CSARTSGIYEQYF. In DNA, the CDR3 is TGCAGTGCGAGGACTAGCGGGATCTACGAGCAGTACTTC.

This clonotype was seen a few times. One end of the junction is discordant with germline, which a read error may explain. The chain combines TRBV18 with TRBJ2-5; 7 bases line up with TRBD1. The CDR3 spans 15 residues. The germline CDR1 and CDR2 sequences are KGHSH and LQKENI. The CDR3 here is CAISPQGQPQETQYF. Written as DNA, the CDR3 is TGTGCCATCTCACCCCAGGGACAGCCCCAAGAGACCCAGTACTTC.

The CDR3 region is CASSYTDRGETQYF. The DNA of the CDR3 is TGTGCCAGCAGTTACACCGACAGGGGAGAGACCCAGTACTTC. The chain links TRBV6-6 to TRBJ2-5; 8 bases line up with TRBD1. The junction had 3 bases not matched to a gene; V was cut back by 2 bases and J by 4 bases. CDR1 MNHNY and CDR2 SVGAGI come from the germline V gene (reference sequence). The CDR3 length is 14 residues.